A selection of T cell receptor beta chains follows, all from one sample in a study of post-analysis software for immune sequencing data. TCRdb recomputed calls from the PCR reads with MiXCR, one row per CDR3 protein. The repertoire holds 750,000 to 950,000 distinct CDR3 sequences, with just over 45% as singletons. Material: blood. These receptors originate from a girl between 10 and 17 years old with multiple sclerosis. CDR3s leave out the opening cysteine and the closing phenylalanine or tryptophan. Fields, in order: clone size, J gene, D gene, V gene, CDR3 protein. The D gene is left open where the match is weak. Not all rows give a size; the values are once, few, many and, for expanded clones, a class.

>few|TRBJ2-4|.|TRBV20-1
SAGQQY
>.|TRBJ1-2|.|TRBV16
ASSQFLAADGYT
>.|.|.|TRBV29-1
SVEDGCEQY
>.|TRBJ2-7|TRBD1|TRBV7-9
ASSLVGTGGIEQY
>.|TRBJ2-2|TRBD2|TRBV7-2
ASSWAGLAGELGELF
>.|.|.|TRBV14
ASSPSLAVYEQY
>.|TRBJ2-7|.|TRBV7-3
ASSLVRSTYEQY
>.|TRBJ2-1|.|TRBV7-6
ASSLVGRTANNEQF
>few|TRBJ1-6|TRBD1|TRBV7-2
ASSLNRGNSPLH
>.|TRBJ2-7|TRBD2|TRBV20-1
SAKPSGSSYEQY
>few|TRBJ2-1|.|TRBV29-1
SVVGASDGYNEQF
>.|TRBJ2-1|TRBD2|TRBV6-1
ASTGLRGMGLGPRDEQF
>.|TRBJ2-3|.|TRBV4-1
ASSQDQSVPQY
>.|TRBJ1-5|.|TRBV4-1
ASSQESTGRQPQH
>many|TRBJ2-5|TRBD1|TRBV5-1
ASSSGGLETQY
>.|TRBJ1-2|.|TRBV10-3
AISEPGGTGSNYGYT
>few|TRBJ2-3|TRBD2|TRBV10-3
AISLNSGRHTDTQY
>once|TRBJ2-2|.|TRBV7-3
ASSLKGLDTGELF
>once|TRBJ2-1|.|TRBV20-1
SARKTGSPYNEQF
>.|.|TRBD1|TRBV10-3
AISESTGRPYEQY
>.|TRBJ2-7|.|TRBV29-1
SVPSMGEQY
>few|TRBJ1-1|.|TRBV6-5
ASSYDLLNTEAF
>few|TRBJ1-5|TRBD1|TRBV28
ASRPGTGSAQWPQH
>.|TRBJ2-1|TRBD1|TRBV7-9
ASSLRTGGSYNEQF
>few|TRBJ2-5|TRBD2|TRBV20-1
SARDRSGSMQETQY
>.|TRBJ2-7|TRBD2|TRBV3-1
ASSQDRTSGDSYEQY
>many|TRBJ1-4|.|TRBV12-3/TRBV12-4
ASSPNRALGEKLF
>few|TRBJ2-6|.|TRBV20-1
SARGRETSGANVLT
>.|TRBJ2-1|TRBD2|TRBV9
ASSVDLSGSGNEQF
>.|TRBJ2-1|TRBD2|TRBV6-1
ASSRLAGGYNGYNEQF
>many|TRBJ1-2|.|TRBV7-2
ASSLGGTTNYGYT
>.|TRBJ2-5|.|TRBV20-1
SARDPHGRGNQETQY
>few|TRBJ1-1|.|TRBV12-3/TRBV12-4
ASSFSVNTEAF
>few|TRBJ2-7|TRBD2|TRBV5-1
ASSPGTRDYEQY
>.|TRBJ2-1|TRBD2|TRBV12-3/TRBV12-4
ASTVAGSSYNEQF
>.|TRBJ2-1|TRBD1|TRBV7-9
AISGTGVPEQF
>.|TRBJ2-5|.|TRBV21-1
ASSLYTDSFQETQY
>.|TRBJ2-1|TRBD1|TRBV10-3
AISELGGTGFNEQF
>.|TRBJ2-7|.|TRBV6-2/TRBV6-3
ASSGEWGEQY
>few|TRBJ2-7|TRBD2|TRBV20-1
SATQGLAGAHEQY
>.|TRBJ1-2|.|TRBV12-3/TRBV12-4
ASSLGTRPGYT
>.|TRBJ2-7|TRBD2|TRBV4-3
ASSTSAAGVYEQY
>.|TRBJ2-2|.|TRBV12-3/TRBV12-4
ASSHRSGTTGGELF
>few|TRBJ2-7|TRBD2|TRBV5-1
ASSLGGLGRGEQY
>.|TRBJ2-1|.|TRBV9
ASSVDGGGSYNEQF
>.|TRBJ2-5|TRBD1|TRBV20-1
SARDRGQGAWEQY
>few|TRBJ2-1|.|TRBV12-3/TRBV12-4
ASSLGLGPYNEQF
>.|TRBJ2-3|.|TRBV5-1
ASSLERARDTQY